Each of the 31 T cell receptor beta chains below was sequenced from the same sample in a study of early T cells in non-severe SARS-CoV-2 infection. TCRdb reprocessed the 5' RACE reads with MiXCR, giving one entry per CDR3 protein. This table holds 34,000 or so distinct CDR3 sequences, about 10% found once. The source material was whole blood. The source is an adult who was a healthcare worker with PCR-confirmed SARS-CoV-2 infection or an uninfected control (not recorded which).

The V and J genes are TRBV7-6 and TRBJ2-5; D perhaps matches TRBD2 (6 bases). The CDR3 runs to 12 residues. Germline assignment: CDR1 SGHVS and CDR2 FNYEAQ. Trimming pared 0 bases from V and 7 bases from J, leaving 6 bases between. CDR3 nucleotide sequence: TGTGCCAGCAGCTTAGCGGAGGGGACCCAGTACTTC. It translates to CASSLAEGTQYF.

This chain joins TRBV6-6 and TRBJ2-1; D is perhaps TRBD1 (6 bases). This CDR3 has 14 amino acids. Germline V gene sequence: CDR1 MNHNY, CDR2 SVGAGI (reference sequence). Trimming took off 5 bases at V and 4 bases at J, with 12 bases between the two ends. This CDR3 is CASSQDSRYNEQFF. The DNA for the CDR3 is TGTGCCAGCAGTCAGGACAGTAGGTACAATGAGCAGTTCTTC.

This clonotype was observed a handful of times. The rearrangement uses TRBV7-2 and TRBJ2-7, with TRBD2 identical over 8 bases. Trimming removed 1 base from V and 4 bases from J; junction bases left unmatched: 6. The V gene's germline CDR1 is SGHTA and CDR2 FQGNSA. The CDR3 extends over 15 amino acids. As DNA, the CDR3 is TGTGCCAGCAGCTTAGGCCGGGGGGGGGCTTACGAGCAGTACTTC. It encodes CASSLGRGGAYEQYF.

The chain combines TRBV12-3 or TRBV12-4 with TRBJ2-4; 8 bases align to TRBD2. The ends lost 6 bases at V and 6 bases at J; junction bases unmatched: 7. The CDR3 runs 14 residues. CDR3 region: CASSPPGGGNIQYF. CDR3 DNA sequence: TGTGCCAGCAGCCCACCGGGGGGGGGAAACATTCAGTACTTC.

This clonotype was counted between two and nine times. In DNA form, the CDR3 reads TGTGCCAGCAGTACCTCCGGGACAGCCTATCCCCTCCACTTT. This codes for CASSTSGTAYPLHF. The chain has TRBV12-3 or TRBV12-4 and TRBJ1-6, with 7 positions matching TRBD1. The CDR3 runs to 14 residues. V trimming: 5 bases; J trimming: 13 bases; junction bases outside the gene matches: 11.

This clonotype was counted many times. The rearrangement joins TRBV4-1 to TRBJ1-1; 8 bases line up with TRBD1. The V segment lost 0 bases and the J segment 5 bases; nucleotides outside the gene matches: 2. Looked up from germline, CDR1 is MGHRA and CDR2 is YSYEKL. The CDR3 spans 14 residues. The CDR3 sequence: CASSQDRQGTEAFF. CDR3 DNA: TGCGCCAGCAGCCAAGATCGACAGGGGACTGAAGCTTTCTTT.

The table lists this clonotype with many counts. The CDR3, as DNA: TGTGCCAGCAGTGAATCCTTTGGACGGAGTTGGGGAGCTTTCTTT. Protein: CASSESFGRSWGAFF. The J gene is TRBJ1-1, the V gene TRBV25-1; no clear D. V lost 1 base to trimming and J lost 10 bases, with 19 bases between them. The germline V gene encodes CDR1 MGHDK and CDR2 SYGVNS. This CDR3 is built from 15 residues. Full variable domain (rest looked up from reference TRBV25-1 and TRBJ1-1): EADIYQTPRYLVIGTGKKITLECSQTMGHDKMYWYQQDPGMELHLIHYSYGVNSTEKGDLSSESTVSRIRTEHFPLTLESARPSHTSQYLCASSESFGRSWGAFFGQGTRLTVV.

This clonotype appeared many times. The genes are TRBV5-6 and TRBJ1-6, with a possible D match to TRBD1 (6 bases). Germline-derived CDR1 and CDR2 are SGHDT and YYEEEE. The CDR3 runs to 14 residues. Trimming left V 1 base short and J 10 bases short, with 12 bases between. The CDR3 is CASSLLQGVSPLHF. Written as DNA, the CDR3 is TGTGCCAGCAGCTTGTTACAGGGTGTCTCACCCCTCCACTTT.

This clonotype was counted ten times or more. This rearrangement joins TRBV3-1 to TRBJ2-1, with 10 bases identical to TRBD2. CDR1 and CDR2 from the germline V gene are LGHDT and YNNKEL (reference sequence). The trim removed 4 bases at V and 3 bases at J, leaving 15 bases unmatched. This CDR3 is 19 amino acids long. This chain's CDR3 is CASSPRVAGGPGLYNEQFF. DNA of the CDR3: TGTGCCAGCAGCCCCCGGGTAGCGGGGGGCCCGGGGCTCTACAATGAGCAGTTCTTC.

The chain combines TRBV11-2 with TRBJ2-4, with D hard to call. This CDR3 comprises 14 residues. The ends were cut back, 5 bases at V and 0 bases at J, with 8 bases in the middle. The germline gives CDR1 SGHAT, CDR2 FQNNGV. The DNA for the CDR3 is TGTGCCAGCAGCAATAGTATAGCCAAAAACATTCAGTACTTC. Protein sequence: CASSNSIAKNIQYF. The full variable domain, completed using reference TRBV11-2 and TRBJ2-4, is EAGVAQSPRYKIIEKRQSVAFWCNPISGHATLYWYQQILGQGPKLLIQFQNNGVVDDSQLPKDRFSAERLKGVDSTLKIQPAKLEDSAVYLCASSNSIAKNIQYFGAGTRLSVL.

This clonotype was seen more than once but under ten times. The chain links TRBV5-1 to TRBJ2-3; D remains ambiguous. CDR3 length: 15 amino acids. Germline CDR1 SGHRS, CDR2 YFSETQ. V lost 0 bases to trimming and J lost 1 base, with 9 bases between them. This CDR3 reads CASSLAYGGTDTQYF. The CDR3 nucleotides read TGCGCCAGCAGCTTGGCATACGGAGGCACAGATACGCAGTATTTT.

This clonotype came up many times. The chain combines TRBV2 with TRBJ1-6; no firm D call. CDR3 size: 11 residues. Germline V gene data show CDR1 as SNHLY and CDR2 as FYNNEI. V lost 4 bases to trimming and J lost 7 bases, with 2 bases between them. CDR3 region: CASSGNSPLHF. The CDR3 DNA reads TGTGCCAGCAGTGGGAATTCACCCCTCCACTTT.

This clonotype was seen repeatedly, ten times or more. The chain joins TRBV7-2 to TRBJ2-7; maybe TRBD1 (6 bases). Germline V gives CDR1 SGHTA, CDR2 FQGNSA. This CDR3 is built from 12 residues. Trimming pared 5 bases from V and 5 bases from J, leaving 10 bases between. The CDR3 bases are TGTGCCAGCAGCCCGCAGGGGCACGAGCAGTACTTC. This gives the protein CASSPQGHEQYF.

The V call is TRBV7-2, the J call TRBJ2-4; possibly TRBD1 for D (5 bases). Looked up from germline, CDR1 is SGHTA and CDR2 is FQGNSA. CDR3 length equals 14 residues. Trimming stripped 1 base from V and 6 bases from J, with 10 bases between. Here the CDR3 DNA reads TGTGCCAGCAGCTTAGGGGGCTTACTAAACATTCAGTACTTC. It translates to CASSLGGLLNIQYF.

This rearrangement joins TRBV7-3 to TRBJ2-3; possible D gene TRBD1, 5 bases. There are 15 residues in the CDR3. V dropped 6 bases and J dropped 2 bases, with 15 bases sitting between them. Looked up from germline, CDR1 is SGHTA and CDR2 is FQGTGA. As DNA, the CDR3 is TGTGCCAGCAGTTATGTGGGGCGAAACACAGATACGCAGTATTTT. This encodes CASSYVGRNTDTQYF.

The rearrangement joins TRBV3-1 to TRBJ2-7, with 7 bases matching TRBD2. This CDR3 contains 13 residues. Trimming removed 7 bases from V and 0 bases from J; junction bases left unmatched: 3. Germline values: CDR1 LGHDT, CDR2 YNNKEL (reference sequence). This CDR3 is CASTGDYSYEQYF. CDR3 DNA sequence: TGTGCCAGCACGGGGGACTACTCCTACGAGCAGTACTTC.

The table lists this clonotype with many counts. The rearrangement uses TRBV20-1 and TRBJ1-2, with TRBD1 matching over 8 bases. Germline assignment: CDR1 DFQATT and CDR2 SNEGSKA (reference sequence). The CDR3 totals 13 residues. V was pared by 2 bases and J by 7 bases, with 6 bases of the junction left unmatched. The CDR3 region is CSARPTGEAGYTF. The CDR3 region has the DNA TGCAGTGCTAGACCGACAGGGGAAGCTGGCTACACCTTC.

This clonotype showed up many times. The rearrangement links TRBV27 to TRBJ2-7; D is uncertain. Deletions cut 2 bases from V and 2 bases from J, with 25 bases between. The germline V gene encodes CDR1 MNHEY and CDR2 SMNVEV (reference sequence). This CDR3 is built from 19 residues. The chain's CDR3 is CASSLISTGWTRSAYEQYF. CDR3 nucleotides: TGTGCCAGCAGTTTAATCTCGACGGGCTGGACCCGTTCTGCCTACGAGCAGTACTTC.

In this sample, this clonotype turned up many times. This CDR3 reads CASSFLRERETQYF. Written as DNA, the CDR3 is TGTGCCAGCAGCTTCTTGCGGGAGAGGGAGACCCAGTACTTC. V is TRBV7-9 and J is TRBJ2-5; TRBD2 matches 7 bases. With V trimmed by 3 bases and J by 5 bases, 6 bases remained unmatched. The CDR3 covers 14 residues. Germline V lookup: CDR1 SEHNR, CDR2 FQNEAQ (reference sequence). The entire variable domain, with the rest obtained from reference TRBV7-9 and TRBJ2-5, is as follows: DTGVSQNPRHKITKRGQNVTFRCDPISEHNRLYWYRQTLGQGPEFLTYFQNEAQLEKSRLLSDRFSAERPKGSFSTLEIQRTEQGDSAMYLCASSFLRERETQYFGPGTRLLVL.

This clonotype was counted many times. The chain uses TRBV27 and TRBJ1-2; D unclear. CDR3 length: 15 residues. Germline loops: CDR1 MNHEY, CDR2 SMNVEV (reference sequence). The V and J ends lost 6 bases and 2 bases respectively, with 16 bases between them. CDR3: CASSPRQPINYGYTF. The CDR3 region has the DNA TGTGCCAGCAGCCCTCGTCAGCCGATAAACTATGGCTACACCTTC.

Many counts were recorded for this clonotype. V and J are TRBV24-1 and TRBJ2-5, with 9 bases identical to TRBD1. V was pared by 3 bases and J by 5 bases, with 9 bases of the junction left unmatched. This CDR3 region has 16 residues. Germline V lookup: CDR1 KGHDR, CDR2 SFDVKD. The CDR3 is CATSDDGTGNKETQYF. CDR3 bases: TGTGCCACCAGTGATGATGGGACAGGGAATAAGGAGACCCAGTACTTC.

This clonotype has a count of ten or more. J is TRBJ2-7 and V is TRBV5-1; tentatively, D is TRBD1 (6 bases). The CDR3 totals 14 residues. Germline assignment: CDR1 SGHRS and CDR2 YFSETQ. V gave up 0 bases and J gave up 4 bases, with 11 bases separating them. DNA for the CDR3: TGCGCCAGCAGCTTGGACAGGGAAGGGTACGAGCAGTACTTC. It codes for CASSLDREGYEQYF.

There are many counts of this clonotype. The chain joins TRBV5-1 to TRBJ2-2; 7 bases line up with TRBD1. V was clipped by 3 bases and J by 1 base; unmatched bases: 6. The CDR3 length is 16 residues. CDR1 is SGHRS, CDR2 YFSETQ, per germline. CDR3 bases: TGCGCCAGCAGCTCGATGACAGGGATGAACACCGGGGAGCTGTTTTTT. It encodes CASSSMTGMNTGELFF.

This clonotype has ten or more counts. The chain combines TRBV20-1 with TRBJ2-1; 7 bases map to TRBD2. CDR1 and CDR2 (germline): DFQATT, SNEGSKA (reference sequence). After removal of 3 bases from V and 1 base from J, the junction contained 15 bases not matched to a gene. This CDR3 has 18 amino acids. This chain's CDR3 is CSASAPAKRGGSYNEQFF. Here the CDR3 DNA reads TGCAGTGCTAGTGCCCCCGCCAAGCGGGGTGGGTCCTACAATGAGCAGTTCTTC.

This clonotype was seen a few times. This sequence joins TRBV4-3 and TRBJ1-6, with D possibly being TRBD1 (6 bases). The CDR3 totals 13 residues. Germline loops: CDR1 LGHNA, CDR2 YSLEER. V dropped 4 bases and J dropped 8 bases, with 9 bases sitting between them. Here the CDR3 DNA reads TGCGCCAGCAGCCGGACAGAGGATTCACCCCTCCACTTT. Translated, it gives CASSRTEDSPLHF.

In its sample, this clonotype was seen a few times. The genes are TRBV29-1 and TRBJ2-3, with a tentative D call TRBD2 (7 bases). Per the germline V gene, CDR1 is SQVTM and CDR2 is ANQGSEA. The CDR3 is 14 amino acids. The V end lost 5 bases, the J end lost 4 bases, and 16 bases lay between the germline ends. CDR3 sequence: CSVPVGGRADTQYF. The CDR3 DNA reads as TGCAGCGTTCCGGTCGGGGGGCGTGCAGATACGCAGTATTTT.

This clonotype was counted a few times. The V call is TRBV11-3, the J call TRBJ2-7; TRBD1 aligns across 7 bases. The length of the CDR3 is 14 residues. Germline V gene sequence: CDR1 SGHNT, CDR2 YENEEA. J lost 5 bases, V lost 1 base, and 5 bases had no gene match. CDR3 nucleotide sequence: TGTGCCAGCAGCTTAGGGGCCACAGGGGACGAGCAGTACTTC. This sequence encodes CASSLGATGDEQYF.

This clonotype was detected a few times. The rearrangement uses TRBV6-4 and TRBJ2-3; 9 nucleotides align to TRBD2. The J segment lost 8 bases and the V segment lost 3 bases, leaving 9 bases of the junction unmatched. Germline values: CDR1 MRHNA, CDR2 SNTAGT. There are 15 residues in the CDR3. CDR3 in DNA: TGTGCCAGCAGTGAAGGGCTAGCGGGGTCGGGTACGCAGTATTTT. Protein sequence: CASSEGLAGSGTQYF.

This clonotype has a count of ten or more. The chain employs TRBV11-2 and TRBJ1-3; no clear D. Between the trimmed V and J ends, which lost 6 bases and 4 bases, there was a span of 13 bases. The CDR3 spans 14 residues. Germline CDR1 reads SGHAT; CDR2 reads FQNNGV. CDR3 sequence reads: CASSSNFRGNTIYF. For the CDR3, the DNA is TGTGCCAGCAGTTCTAACTTCCGCGGAAACACCATATATTTT.

This clonotype appeared many times. The chain links TRBV12-3 or TRBV12-4 to TRBJ2-1; D is undetermined. Trimming stripped 5 bases from V and 4 bases from J, with 15 bases between. This CDR3 contains 15 residues. The CDR3 spells CASSHLYIRYNEQFF. For the CDR3, the DNA is TGTGCCAGCAGTCACCTTTACATTCGGTACAATGAGCAGTTCTTC.

The V and J genes are TRBV7-2 and TRBJ1-6; D unresolved. The CDR3 sequence is 14 residues long. Germline-derived CDR1 and CDR2 are SGHTA and FQGNSA. Between the trimmed V and J ends, which lost 5 bases and 2 bases, there was a span of 7 bases. Written as DNA, the CDR3 is TGTGCCAGCAGCCCCGGGACCTATAATTCACCCCTCCACTTT. It yields the protein CASSPGTYNSPLHF.